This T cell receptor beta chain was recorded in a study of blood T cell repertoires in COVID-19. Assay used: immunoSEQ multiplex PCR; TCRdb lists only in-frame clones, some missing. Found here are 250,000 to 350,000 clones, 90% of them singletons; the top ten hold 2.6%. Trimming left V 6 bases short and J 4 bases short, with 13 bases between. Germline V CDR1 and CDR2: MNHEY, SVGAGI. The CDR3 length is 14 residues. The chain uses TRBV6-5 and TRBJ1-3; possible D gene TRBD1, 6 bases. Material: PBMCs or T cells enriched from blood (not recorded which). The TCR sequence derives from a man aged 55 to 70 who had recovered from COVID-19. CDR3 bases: TGTGCCAGCAGAGTACCGAGGGGGGGAAACACCATATATTTT. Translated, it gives CASRVPRGGNTIYF.